One and the same sample provided the 27 T cell receptor beta chains below, sequenced in a study of shared clonotypes between healthy human individuals. TCRdb's copy holds only in-frame clones and misses some; the assay was immunoSEQ multiplex PCR. Of roughly 2.6 million clones listed, approximately 94% are singletons. The sequenced sample was naive CD4+ T cells sorted from blood. Subset indicated: CD45RA+ positively selected. These receptors were collected from a man aged 18 to 30 in good health.

This chain connects TRBV30 to TRBJ1-4; D gene unclear. CDR1 GTSNPN and CDR2 SVGIG come from the germline V gene (reference sequence). V lost 3 bases and J 5 bases, leaving 7 bases between the germline ends. This CDR3 contains 12 residues. The CDR3 DNA reads as TGTGCCTGGAGCCTGTTGAATGAAAAACTGTTTTTT. Residues: CAWSLLNEKLFF.

The chain employs TRBV5-4 and TRBJ2-7, with TRBD1 as a possible D gene (5 bases). The CDR3 length is 14 residues. V dropped 5 bases and J dropped 6 bases, with 18 bases sitting between them. Germline-derived CDR1 and CDR2 are SGHNT and YYREEE (reference sequence). DNA for the CDR3: TGTGCCAGCAGTTTCGAAGGGGTTTCTCGCGAGCAGTACTTC. Translated: CASSFEGVSREQYF.

This clone was detected only once. The same CDR3 also results from other DNA sequences found in this sample. J is TRBJ2-7 and V is TRBV5-4; no clear D gene. V lost 0 bases and J lost 3, with 7 bases in between. CDR1 and CDR2 (germline): SGHNT, YYREEE (reference sequence). CDR3 size: 13 residues. CDR3 amino acids: CASSLDSRYEQYF. In DNA, the CDR3 is TGTGCCAGCAGCTTGGACAGTCGCTACGAGCAGTACTTC.

As to this clone: The sample carries other DNA sequences with the same CDR3. The chain recombines TRBV5-1 with TRBJ1-3; possibly TRBD1 for D (6 bases). The germline V gene has CDR1 SGHRS and CDR2 YFSETQ. V was pared by 0 bases and J by 2 bases, with 9 bases between. The CDR3 is made up of 15 amino acids. CDR3 amino acids: CASSLAGGPGNTIYF. For the CDR3, the DNA is TGCGCCAGCAGCTTGGCCGGGGGGCCTGGAAACACCATATATTTT.

CDR3 sequence (DNA): TGTGCCTGGAGTGCTAAAGGGGGGGGCCGTAACTATGGCTACACCTTC. Translating it yields CAWSAKGGGRNYGYTF. J is TRBJ1-2 and V is TRBV30, with D perhaps TRBD1 (6 bases). CDR1 GTSNPN and CDR2 SVGIG come from the germline V gene (reference sequence). The CDR3 is made up of 16 amino acids. V lost 1 base to trimming and J lost 1 base, with 16 bases between them.

The genes are TRBV6-1 and TRBJ1-1; TRBD1 is a possible D gene (6 bases). Per germline, CDR1 MNHNS and CDR2 SASEGT. V gave up 3 bases and J gave up 0 bases, with 17 bases separating them. The CDR3 extends over 17 amino acids. CDR3 loop: CASSEPFDRWVNTEAFF. CDR3 DNA sequence: TGTGCCAGCAGTGAGCCCTTCGACAGGTGGGTGAACACTGAAGCTTTCTTT.

The V and J genes are TRBV7-2 and TRBJ1-4; D is possibly TRBD1 (5 bases). This CDR3 comprises 14 residues. Trimming stripped 0 bases from V and 7 bases from J, with 9 bases between. The germline CDR1 and CDR2 sequences are SGHTA and FQGNSA. CDR3 amino acids: CASSLAGGGEKLFF. The DNA for the CDR3 is TGTGCCAGCAGCTTAGCTGGGGGTGGTGAAAAACTGTTTTTT.

Only one count was recorded for this clone. The chain employs TRBV27 and TRBJ2-3; 11 nucleotides match TRBD2. V shed 10 bases and J 8 bases; nucleotides not matched to a gene: 11. CDR1 MNHEY and CDR2 SMNVEV come from the germline V gene (reference sequence). The length of the CDR3 is 14 residues. CDR3 in DNA: TGTGCCACTGGGCCTAGCGGGGGGAAAGCTACGCAGTATTTT. It yields the protein CATGPSGGKATQYF.

The chain is built from TRBV7-2 and TRBJ1-4; 9 bases are a match to TRBD1. J lost 8 bases, V lost 1 base, and 5 bases had no gene match. The CDR3 is 15 amino acids. Germline loops: CDR1 SGHTA, CDR2 FQGNSA. For the CDR3, the DNA is TGTGCCAGCAGCTTAGTCGGGACAGGGTCCGAAAAACTGTTTTTT. This sequence encodes CASSLVGTGSEKLFF.

The CDR3: CASSPDRALKETQYF. In DNA, the CDR3 is TGTGCCAGCAGCCCGGACCGCGCACTTAAAGAGACCCAGTACTTC. The chain combines TRBV5-4 with TRBJ2-5; no firm D call. Germline CDR1 is SGHNT and CDR2 is YYREEE (reference sequence). Trimming left V 4 bases short and J 3 bases short, with 16 bases between. The CDR3 loop spans 15 amino acids.

The chain couples TRBV6-5 to TRBJ2-3; D uncertain. The CDR3 runs 15 residues. V was cut by 1 base and J by 1 base, with 9 bases left in between. CDR1 is MNHEY, CDR2 SVGAGI, per germline. CDR3 loop: CASSYYGTRTDTQYF. The DNA for the CDR3 is TGTGCCAGCAGTTACTATGGTACCCGCACAGATACGCAGTATTTT.

This chain links TRBV6-1 with TRBJ2-7; D is unresolved. The CDR3 has 13 residues. The V gene lost 4 bases and the J gene lost 3 bases, with 10 bases spanning the gap. CDR1 is MNHNS and CDR2 is SASEGT in the germline V gene. The CDR3 here is CASSARLYYEQYF. CDR3 nucleotide sequence: TGTGCCAGCAGTGCCCGGTTATACTACGAGCAGTACTTC.

Remarks on this clone: This same CDR3 is encoded by further DNA sequences in the sample. V and J are TRBV9 and TRBJ1-6; unclear D gene. The CDR3 runs to 14 residues. Trimming removed 0 bases from V and 6 bases from J, with 7 bases in between. The V gene's germline CDR1 is SGDLS and CDR2 YYNGEE. CDR3 residues: CASSVGQVNSPLHF. As DNA, the CDR3 is TGTGCCAGCAGCGTAGGTCAGGTTAATTCACCCCTCCACTTT. Combining the CDR3 with reference TRBV9 and TRBJ1-6 gives the whole variable domain DSGVTQTPKHLITATGQRVTLRCSPRSGDLSVYWYQQSLDQGLQFLIQYYNGEERAKGNILERFSAQQFPDLHSELNLSSLELGDSALYFCASSVGQVNSPLHFGNGTRLTVT.

The rearrangement links TRBV5-6 to TRBJ2-6; 9 bases agree with TRBD1. Germline assignment: CDR1 SGHDT and CDR2 YYEEEE. J was trimmed by 4 bases and V by 7 bases; bases with no gene match: 9. The CDR3 extends over 16 amino acids. CDR3 in amino acids: CASRRQGGDGANVLTF. The CDR3 DNA reads TGTGCCAGCCGCCGACAGGGGGGCGACGGGGCCAACGTCCTGACTTTC.

V and J are TRBV5-6 and TRBJ2-7; possibly TRBD1 for D (6 bases). CDR1 and CDR2 from the germline V gene are SGHDT and YYEEEE. This CDR3 region has 16 residues. Between the trimmed V and J ends, which lost 2 bases and 4 bases, there was a span of 19 bases. CDR3 nucleotides: TGTGCCAGCAGCTTAGGGGGTGTTCTCCTAAGGTACGAGCAGTACTTC. Amino acids: CASSLGGVLLRYEQYF. Full variable domain (missing parts from reference TRBV5-6 and TRBJ2-7): DAGVTQSPTHLIKTRGQQVTLRCSPKSGHDTVSWYQQALGQGPQFIFQYYEEEERQRGNFPDRFSGHQFPNYSSELNVNALLLGDSALYLCASSLGGVLLRYEQYFGPGTRLTVT.

The rearrangement links TRBV29-1 to TRBJ2-1; D may be TRBD1 (5 bases). CDR1 and CDR2 (germline): SQVTM, ANQGSEA. The CDR3 loop spans 12 amino acids. V dropped 6 bases and J dropped 13 bases, with 19 bases sitting between them. The CDR3 sequence is CSVLQEDIIQFF. The CDR3 DNA is TGCAGCGTACTACAGGAAGACATTATCCAGTTCTTC.

The rearrangement uses TRBV2 and TRBJ1-5; D call uncertain. Germline lookup yields CDR1 SNHLY and CDR2 FYNNEI. The V end lost 3 bases, the J end lost 1 base, and 10 bases lay between the germline ends. This CDR3 comprises 15 residues. The CDR3 sequence is CASSEPAKSNQPQHF. CDR3 DNA: TGTGCCAGCAGTGAGCCGGCTAAGAGCAATCAGCCCCAGCATTTT.

The chain carries TRBV4-1 and TRBJ2-3; 8 bases map to TRBD2. The CDR3 extends over 16 amino acids. V was clipped by 2 bases and J by 2 bases; unmatched bases: 6. Germline CDR1 reads MGHRA; CDR2 reads YSYEKL. CDR3 protein: CASSQQRELNTDTQYF. The CDR3, as DNA: TGCGCCAGCAGCCAACAGCGGGAGCTAAACACAGATACGCAGTATTTT.

The chain carries TRBV15 and TRBJ2-3; 8 nucleotides match TRBD1. The ends lost 0 bases at V and 6 bases at J; junction bases unmatched: 2. The CDR3 extends over 14 amino acids. Per germline, CDR1 LNHNV and CDR2 YYDKDF (reference sequence). The CDR3 region has the DNA TGTGCCACCAGCAGAGAACAGGGGGTGGATACGCAGTATTTT. Its protein product is CATSREQGVDTQYF. The full variable domain, with the rest looked up from reference TRBV15 and TRBJ2-3, is DAMVIQNPRYQVTQFGKPVTLSCSQTLNHNVMYWYQQKSSQAPKLLFHYYDKDFNNEADTPDNFQSRRPNTSFCFLDIRSPGLGDTAMYLCATSREQGVDTQYFGPGTRLTVL.

The V and J genes are TRBV6-6 and TRBJ1-1; no clear D gene. The germline V gene has CDR1 MNHNY and CDR2 SVGAGI (reference sequence). V was cut by 3 bases and J by 1 base, with 9 bases left in between. The CDR3 sequence is 14 residues long. The CDR3 sequence is CASSYLQANTEAFF. Here the CDR3 DNA reads TGTGCCAGCAGTTATCTGCAGGCGAACACTGAAGCTTTCTTT.

This sequence joins TRBV7-6 and TRBJ2-5; tentative D call: TRBD2 (6 bases). The germline gives CDR1 SGHVS, CDR2 FNYEAQ. Trimming removed 1 base from V and 5 bases from J, with 14 bases in between. The length of the CDR3 is 15 residues. DNA for the CDR3: TGTGCCAGCAGCTTAGGTACGGGAGTTTTGGAGACCCAGTACTTC. Translated: CASSLGTGVLETQYF.

The V gene is TRBV27, the J gene TRBJ2-7; 8 bases are shared with TRBD1. V trimming: 4 bases; J trimming: 3 bases; junction bases outside the gene matches: 8. In germline, CDR1 is MNHEY, CDR2 SMNVEV (reference sequence). CDR3 length equals 15 residues. CDR3 DNA sequence: TGTGCCAGCAGTTCGCCCGGGACAGGACTCTACGAGCAGTACTTC. Residues: CASSSPGTGLYEQYF.

The chain links TRBV7-9 to TRBJ1-1; D might be TRBD1 (6 bases). Trimming left V 5 bases short and J 2 bases short, with 15 bases between. Germline V gene lookup returns CDR1 SEHNR and CDR2 FQNEAQ (reference sequence). The CDR3 is 15 residues long. The CDR3 is CASSPREGGNTEAFF. For the CDR3, the DNA is TGTGCCAGCAGCCCCCGCGAAGGGGGTAACACTGAAGCTTTCTTT.

The chain uses TRBV6-6 and TRBJ2-7; D not resolved. V was trimmed by 2 bases and J by 2 bases, leaving 4 bases between them. In germline, CDR1 is MNHNY, CDR2 SVGAGI (reference sequence). This CDR3 spans 12 amino acids. The CDR3, as DNA: TGTGCCAGCAGTTACCCCCCCTACGAGCAGTACTTC. Translating it yields CASSYPPYEQYF.

The chain has TRBV14 and TRBJ1-2; TRBD1 aligns across 8 bases. From germline, CDR1 is SGHDN and CDR2 FVKESK. Trimming cost V 0 bases and J 2 bases; bases outside gene matches: 8. This CDR3 region has 17 residues. The DNA of the CDR3 is TGTGCCAGCAGCCAAGAGAGGCGGCAGGGGGCCAACTATGGCTACACCTTC. As protein: CASSQERRQGANYGYTF.

This clone has just a few counts. The J gene is TRBJ1-1, the V gene TRBV5-1; D ambiguous. Germline V lookup: CDR1 SGHRS, CDR2 YFSETQ. There are 16 residues in the CDR3. Trimming removed 4 bases from V and 4 bases from J, with 20 bases in between. The CDR3 sequence: CASSPTYSPAGTEAFF. The DNA for the CDR3 is TGCGCCAGCAGCCCAACATACTCCCCGGCAGGCACTGAAGCTTTCTTT.

As to this clone: Other nucleotide sequences from this sample produce the same CDR3. This sequence joins TRBV7-2 and TRBJ2-7; 7 bases agree with TRBD1. V shed 3 bases, J shed 2 bases, and the junction held 4 bases outside the gene matches. The CDR3 runs 14 residues. Germline lookup yields CDR1 SGHTA and CDR2 FQGNSA. In nucleotides, the CDR3 is TGTGCCAGCAGCTTTAGGGACAGAACCTACGAGCAGTACTTC. Encoded protein: CASSFRDRTYEQYF.